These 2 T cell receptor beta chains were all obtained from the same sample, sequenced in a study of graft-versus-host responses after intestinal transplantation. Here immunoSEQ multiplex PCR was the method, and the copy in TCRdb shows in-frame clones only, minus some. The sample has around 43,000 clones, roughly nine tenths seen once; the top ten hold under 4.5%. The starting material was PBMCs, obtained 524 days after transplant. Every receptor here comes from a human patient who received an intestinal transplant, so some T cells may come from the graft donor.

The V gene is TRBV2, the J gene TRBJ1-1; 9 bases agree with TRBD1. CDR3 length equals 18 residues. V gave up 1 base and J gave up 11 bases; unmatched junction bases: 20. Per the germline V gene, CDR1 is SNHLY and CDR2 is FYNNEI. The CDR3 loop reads CASSEGWDRAPVNRAAFF. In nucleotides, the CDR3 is TGTGCCAGCAGTGAAGGCTGGGACAGGGCCCCCGTTAATCGAGCGGCTTTCTTT.

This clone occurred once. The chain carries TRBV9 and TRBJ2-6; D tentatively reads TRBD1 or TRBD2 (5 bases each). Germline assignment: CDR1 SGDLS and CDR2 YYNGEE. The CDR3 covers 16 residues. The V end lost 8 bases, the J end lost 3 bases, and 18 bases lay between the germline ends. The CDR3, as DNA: TGTGCCAGTTGCGGAGGCAGGGCTGTTGGGGCCAACGTCCTGACTTTC. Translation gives CASCGGRAVGANVLTF. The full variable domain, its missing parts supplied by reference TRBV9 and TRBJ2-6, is DSGVTQTPKHLITATGQRVTLRCSPRSGDLSVYWYQQSLDQGLQFLIQYYNGEERAKGNILERFSAQQFPDLHSELNLSSLELGDSALYFCASCGGRAVGANVLTFGAGSRLTVL.